Listed below are T cell receptor beta chains from one sample, sequenced in a study of Graves' ophthalmopathy and Graves' hyperthyroidism. TCRdb re-analysed the multiplex PCR reads in MiXCR, keeping a single row per CDR3 protein. The sample contains about 590,000 distinct CDR3 sequences, just under 40% of which appear only once. Sequenced sample: peripheral blood or thyroid tissue (not recorded which). The receptors come from an adult man with Graves' hyperthyroidism. CDR3s include the opening cysteine and the closing phenylalanine or tryptophan. D genes are given only for firm matches. Some rows mark clone size as missing; the rest say once, few, many or name a class of expanded clone.

V gene	J gene	D gene	clone size	CDR3 protein	CDR3 DNA
TRBV4-1	TRBJ1-6	NA	NA	CASSQAAGDSPLHF	TGCGCCAGCAGCCAAGCAGCGGGCGATTCACCCCTCCACTTT
TRBV29-1	TRBJ2-5	NA	many	CSSSTADFQETQYF	TGCAGCTCCTCAACGGCGGATTTTCAAGAGACCCAGTACTTC
TRBV5-1	TRBJ2-5	NA	NA	CASSLGSTGNQETQYF	TGCGCCAGCAGCTTGGGATCTACTGGTAACCAAGAGACCCAGTACTTC
TRBV6-1	TRBJ2-7	TRBD1	many	CASSGRQGRSYEQYF	TGTGCCAGCAGTGGAAGACAGGGTAGGAGCTACGAGCAGTACTTC
TRBV5-1	TRBJ2-7	TRBD2	many	CASSFGGLAGAGEQYF	TGCGCCAGCAGCTTTGGGGGACTAGCGGGAGCGGGGGAGCAGTACTTC
TRBV29-1	TRBJ1-1	TRBD1	NA	CSVAQQGRAFF	TGCAGCGTTGCGCAACAGGGGAGAGCTTTCTTT
TRBV29-1	TRBJ2-7	NA	many	CSVDLGQGFGGQYF	TGCAGCGTTGATTTAGGGCAGGGCTTTGGAGGGCAGTACTTC
TRBV20-1	TRBJ2-7	NA	few	CSASIPAYEQYF	TGCAGTGCTAGCATCCCAGCCTACGAGCAGTACTTC
TRBV12-3/TRBV12-4	TRBJ2-2	NA	NA	CASREDGNTGELSF	TGTGCTAGTAGAGAGGACGGGAACACCGGGGAGCTGTCTTTT
TRBV10-3	TRBJ2-1	TRBD1	few	CAISEARDRGGNEQFF	TGTGCCATCAGTGAGGCCCGGGACAGGGGAGGTAATGAGCAGTTCTTC
TRBV12-3/TRBV12-4	TRBJ1-5	NA	NA	CASSLLGGPYQPQHF	TGTGCCAGCAGTTTGTTAGGGGGACCATATCAGCCCCAGCATTTT
TRBV2	TRBJ1-2	NA	NA	CASFNSGYGYTF	TGTGCCAGCTTCAATAGTGGCTATGGCTACACCTTC
TRBV29-1	TRBJ1-2	NA	many	CSVGGPLGEANYGYTF	TGCAGCGTTGGAGGCCCCCTGGGGGAAGCTAACTATGGCTACACCTTC
TRBV20-1	TRBJ1-3	TRBD1	many	CSARVRQGAHGNTIYF	TGCAGTGCTAGAGTTCGACAGGGGGCCCATGGCAACACCATATATTTT
TRBV7-9	TRBJ1-1	NA	once	CASKQTRDTEAFF	TGTGCCAGCAAGCAAACCCGAGACACTGAAGCTTTCTTT
TRBV7-8	TRBJ2-5	NA	many	CASSLDPWRPTQYF	TGTGCCAGCAGCTTAGACCCGTGGCGGCCGACCCAGTACTTC
TRBV29-1	TRBJ1-4	TRBD1	NA	CSVAGTGDEKLFF	TGCAGCGTTGCGGGGACAGGGGATGAAAAACTGTTTTTT
TRBV7-3	TRBJ2-5	NA	NA	CASSLTSSDQETQYF	TGTGCCAGCAGCTTAACGTCGAGCGACCAAGAGACCCAGTACTTC
TRBV5-6	TRBJ1-1	NA	many	CASSLGFNMNTEAFF	TGTGCCAGCAGCTTGGGCTTCAACATGAACACTGAAGCTTTCTTT
TRBV12-3/TRBV12-4	TRBJ1-5	TRBD1	many	CASTDRAQPQHF	TGTGCCAGCACCGACAGGGCTCAGCCCCAGCATTTT
TRBV15	TRBJ1-5	TRBD1	NA	CATSRSGLQGANNQPQHF	TGTGCCACCAGCAGATCCGGTCTACAGGGGGCTAACAATCAGCCCCAGCATTTT
TRBV7-2	TRBJ1-6	TRBD1	many	CASSLKRGPSPLHF	TGTGCCAGCAGCTTGAAAAGGGGGCCTTCACCCCTCCACTTT
TRBV5-1	TRBJ2-5	TRBD2	few	CASSLAGLAGGRKETQYF	TGCGCCAGCAGCTTGGCGGGACTAGCGGGAGGGAGGAAAGAGACCCAGTACTTC
TRBV30	TRBJ1-6	NA	few	CAWTRGPPPLHF	TGTGCCTGGACCCGGGGCCCCCCACCCCTCCACTTT
TRBV29-1	TRBJ2-5	NA	many	CSVEGTGPVETQYF	TGCAGCGTTGAGGGAACGGGGCCTGTGGAGACCCAGTACTTC
TRBV20-1	TRBJ1-6	NA	NA	CSARDSDRSSYNSPLHF	TGCAGTGCTAGAGATTCGGACAGAAGCTCCTATAATTCACCCCTCCACTTT
TRBV20-1	TRBJ1-6	NA	many	CSARDLQTGPWIYNSPLHF	TGCAGTGCTAGAGACCTTCAGACAGGTCCGTGGATCTATAATTCACCCCTCCACTTT
TRBV29-1	TRBJ1-2	NA	NA	CSVEGGFDGYTF	TGCAGCGTTGAAGGAGGGTTCGATGGCTACACCTTC
TRBV20-1	TRBJ2-7	NA	many	CSAINRRGNSYEQYF	TGCAGTGCAATAAATCGACGGGGGAACTCCTACGAGCAGTACTTC
TRBV10-3	TRBJ2-1	NA	few	CAISATDRHEQFF	TGTGCCATCAGTGCGACAGATCGCCATGAGCAGTTCTTC
TRBV25-1	TRBJ1-2	TRBD1	NA	CASLDLTGSYGYTF	TGTGCCAGCCTGGACCTGACAGGGAGCTATGGCTACACCTTC
TRBV29-1	TRBJ2-1	NA	NA	CSVNEQFF	TGCAGCGTCAATGAGCAGTTCTTC
TRBV3-1	TRBJ1-5	NA	many	CASSQERNQPQHF	TGTGCCAGCAGCCAAGAGCGCAATCAGCCCCAGCATTTT
TRBV5-8	TRBJ2-5	TRBD1	few	CASSSQGAPQETQYF	TGTGCCAGCAGCTCACAGGGGGCCCCCCAAGAGACCCAGTACTTC
TRBV6-4	TRBJ1-2	NA	NA	CASSDSTGYGYTF	TGTGCCAGCAGTGACTCGACGGGCTATGGCTACACCTTC
TRBV20-1	TRBJ2-7	NA	many	CSARQGEPTYEQYF	TGCAGTGCTAGACAAGGGGAACCCACCTACGAGCAGTACTTC
TRBV7-9	TRBJ1-1	TRBD1	many	CASSLQGGLTEAFF	TGTGCCAGCAGCCTCCAGGGGGGCCTCACTGAAGCTTTCTTT